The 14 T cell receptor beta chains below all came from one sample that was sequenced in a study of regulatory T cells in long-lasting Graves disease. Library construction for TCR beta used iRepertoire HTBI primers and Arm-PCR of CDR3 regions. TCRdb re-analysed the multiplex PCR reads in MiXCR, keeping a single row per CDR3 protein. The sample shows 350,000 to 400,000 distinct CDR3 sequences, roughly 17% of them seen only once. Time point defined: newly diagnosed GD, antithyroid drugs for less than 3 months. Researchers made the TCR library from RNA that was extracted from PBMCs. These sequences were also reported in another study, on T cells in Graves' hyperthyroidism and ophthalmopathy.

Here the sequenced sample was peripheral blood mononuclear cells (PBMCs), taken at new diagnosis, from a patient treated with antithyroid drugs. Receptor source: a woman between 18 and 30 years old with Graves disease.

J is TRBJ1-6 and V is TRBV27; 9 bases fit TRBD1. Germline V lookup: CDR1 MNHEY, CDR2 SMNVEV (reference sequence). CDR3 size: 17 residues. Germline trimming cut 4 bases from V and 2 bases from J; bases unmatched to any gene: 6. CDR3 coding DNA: TGTGCCAGCAGTTCCGAACAGGGGGCCCCCTATAATTCACCCCTCCACTTT. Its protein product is CASSSEQGAPYNSPLHF.

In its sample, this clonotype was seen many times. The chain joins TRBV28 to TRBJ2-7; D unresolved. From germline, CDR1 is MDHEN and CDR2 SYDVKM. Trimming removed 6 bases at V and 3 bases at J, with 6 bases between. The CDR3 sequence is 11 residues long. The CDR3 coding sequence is TGTGCCAGCAGGGCCCGCTACGAGCAGTACTTC. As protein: CASRARYEQYF.

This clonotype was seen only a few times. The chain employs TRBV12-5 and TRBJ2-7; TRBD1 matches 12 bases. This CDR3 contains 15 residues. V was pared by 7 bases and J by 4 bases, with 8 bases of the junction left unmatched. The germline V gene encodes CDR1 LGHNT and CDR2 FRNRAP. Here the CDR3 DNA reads TGTGCTAGTGCTATGGGGGACAGGGGGCTTTACGAGCAGTACTTC. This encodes CASAMGDRGLYEQYF.

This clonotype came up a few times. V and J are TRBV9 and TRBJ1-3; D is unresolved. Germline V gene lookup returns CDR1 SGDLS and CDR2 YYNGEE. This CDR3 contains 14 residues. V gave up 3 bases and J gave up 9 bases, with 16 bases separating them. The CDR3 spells CASSARKELGTIYF. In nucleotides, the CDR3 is TGTGCCAGCAGCGCTAGGAAGGAGTTGGGCACCATATATTTT.

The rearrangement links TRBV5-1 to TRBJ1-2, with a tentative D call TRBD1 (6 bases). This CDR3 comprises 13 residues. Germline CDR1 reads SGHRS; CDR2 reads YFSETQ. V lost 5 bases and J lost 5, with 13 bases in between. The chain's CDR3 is CASREDSAYGYTF. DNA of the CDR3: TGCGCCAGCAGGGAGGACAGCGCTTATGGCTACACCTTC.

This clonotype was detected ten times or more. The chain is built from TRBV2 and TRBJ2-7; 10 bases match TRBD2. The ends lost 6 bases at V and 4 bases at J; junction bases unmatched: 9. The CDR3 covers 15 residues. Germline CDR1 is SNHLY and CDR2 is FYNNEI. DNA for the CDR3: TGTGCCAGCAGCTACTCTAGCGGGAGTGGATACGAGCAGTACTTC. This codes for CASSYSSGSGYEQYF.

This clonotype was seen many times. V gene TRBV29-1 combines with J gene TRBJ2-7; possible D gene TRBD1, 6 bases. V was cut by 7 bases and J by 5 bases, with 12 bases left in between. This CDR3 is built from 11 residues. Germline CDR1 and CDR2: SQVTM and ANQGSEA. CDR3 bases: TGCAGCGGACAGGCTTCCCACGAGCAGTACTTC. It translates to CSGQASHEQYF.

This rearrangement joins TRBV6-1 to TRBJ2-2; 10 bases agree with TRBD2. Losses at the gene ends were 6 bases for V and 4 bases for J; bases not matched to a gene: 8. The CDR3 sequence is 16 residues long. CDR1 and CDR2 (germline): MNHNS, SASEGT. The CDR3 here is CASRSYLAGATGELFF. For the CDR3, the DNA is TGTGCCAGCAGGTCCTACCTAGCGGGGGCCACCGGGGAGCTGTTTTTT.

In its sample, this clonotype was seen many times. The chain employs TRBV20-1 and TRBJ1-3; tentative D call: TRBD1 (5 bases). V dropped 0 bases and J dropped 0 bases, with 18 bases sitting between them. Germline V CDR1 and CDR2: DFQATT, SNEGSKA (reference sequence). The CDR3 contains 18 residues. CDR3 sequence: CSARDRQGLPSSGNTIYF. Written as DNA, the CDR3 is TGCAGTGCTAGAGATCGGCAGGGACTCCCCTCCTCTGGAAACACCATATATTTT.

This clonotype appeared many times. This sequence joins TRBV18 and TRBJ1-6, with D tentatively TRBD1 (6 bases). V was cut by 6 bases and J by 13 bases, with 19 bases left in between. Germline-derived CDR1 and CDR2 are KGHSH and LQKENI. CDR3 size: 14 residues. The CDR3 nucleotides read TGTGCCAGCTCTCAAGACAGGTTGATAACCCCCCTCCACTTT. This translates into CASSQDRLITPLHF.

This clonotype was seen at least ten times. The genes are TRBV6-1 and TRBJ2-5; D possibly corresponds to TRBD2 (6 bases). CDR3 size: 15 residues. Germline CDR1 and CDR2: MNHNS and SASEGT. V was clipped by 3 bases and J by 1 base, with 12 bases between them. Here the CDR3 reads CASSEPGLRQETQYF. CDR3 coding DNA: TGTGCCAGCAGTGAGCCGGGACTGCGCCAAGAGACCCAGTACTTC.

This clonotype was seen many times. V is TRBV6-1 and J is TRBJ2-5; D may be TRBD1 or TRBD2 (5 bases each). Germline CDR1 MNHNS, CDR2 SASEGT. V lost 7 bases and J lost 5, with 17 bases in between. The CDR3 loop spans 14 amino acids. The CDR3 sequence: CASKSGTLGETQYF. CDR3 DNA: TGTGCCAGCAAGTCCGGGACGCTCGGGGAGACCCAGTACTTC.

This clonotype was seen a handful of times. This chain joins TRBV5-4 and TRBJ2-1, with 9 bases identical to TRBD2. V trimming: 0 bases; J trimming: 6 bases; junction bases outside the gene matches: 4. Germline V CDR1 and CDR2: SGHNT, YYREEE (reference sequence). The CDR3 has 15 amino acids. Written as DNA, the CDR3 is TGTGCCAGCAGCTTGGGACTAGCGGACCGCAATGAGCAGTTCTTC. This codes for CASSLGLADRNEQFF.

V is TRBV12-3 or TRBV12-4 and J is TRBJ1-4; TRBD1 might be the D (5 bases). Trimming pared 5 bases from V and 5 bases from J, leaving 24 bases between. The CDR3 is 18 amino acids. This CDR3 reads CASSPEGFRGRGNEKLFF. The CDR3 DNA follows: TGTGCCAGCAGTCCCGAGGGATTTAGAGGGCGGGGGAATGAAAAACTGTTTTTT.